The entry below describes one T cell receptor (beta chain). Its specificity is unknown. These data are taken from a study of CXCR3-negative and CXCR3-positive naive CD8 T cells. Germline V gene data show CDR1 as SGHVS and CDR2 as FNYEAQ. This CDR3 is built from 13 residues. Study-wide findings and caveats: For naive cells, CXCR3-negative and CXCR3-positive subsets had similar TRBV-TRBJ usage; for memory cells, usage differed. The study found more hydrophobic TRB CDR3s in CXCR3-positive naive cells than in CXCR3-negative naive cells.

UMI-labeled TRB cDNA libraries were prepared by 5' RACE. TCRdb reanalyzed the 5' RACE reads and collapses them to one entry per CDR3 protein, without DNA. In all, the sample yields 120,000 or so distinct CDR3 sequences. Triplicates of 300,000 cells were sorted from each CD8+ T cell subset. CD45RO-CCR7+CD27+CD95- characterized naive CD8+ T cells. Sequencing was carried out using naive CXCR3+ CD8+ T cells from blood. The sample's subset: CD45RO-CCR7+CD27+CD95- naive CD8+ T cells expressing CXCR3 (TNR3+). This clonotype originated in a human donor in good health. Some clones in this sample may be carry-over from other donors' samples. The chain combines TRBV7-6 with TRBJ2-1; TCRdb names TRBD1, which stays unverified in the absence of DNA. CDR3 protein: CASSLGAGNEQFF.